This TCR beta chain originates from a study of blood T cell repertoires in COVID-19. About the study: Samples taken during acute and convalescent COVID-19 were collected in the United States, Italy and Spain.

Original analysis: Amplification from reference gene primers served as the basis for estimated nucleated cell counts. Assay used: immunoSEQ multiplex PCR; TCRdb lists only in-frame clones, some missing. The D gene and trimming were derived from the DNA, and the V and J assignments and clone size from that table. The sample consists of some 320,000 clones, roughly 90% of them appearing once. The table lists this clone with a few counts. The junction had 6 bases not matched to a gene; V was cut back by 3 bases and J by 4 bases. This CDR3 region has 17 residues. Germline lookup yields CDR1 KGHSH and CDR2 LQKENI.

The receptor comes from a woman aged 25 to 39 who had been exposed to COVID-19. The chain joins TRBV18 to TRBJ2-1, with TRBD2 matching 13 bases. The source material was PBMCs or T cells enriched from blood (not recorded which). The CDR3 loop reads CASSPGTSGTGYNEQFF. In nucleotides, the CDR3 is TGTGCCAGCTCACCCGGGACTAGCGGGACAGGATACAATGAGCAGTTCTTC.